The 5 T cell receptor beta chains below were found in one sample sequenced in a study of blood T cell repertoires in COVID-19. This table comes from immunoSEQ multiplex PCR, and its TCRdb copy is limited to in-frame clones, with some not included. The table records approximately 100,000 clones, around 81% of them present only once. The sequencing sample was made of peripheral blood. All receptors derive from a man aged 55-75 years with acute or convalescent COVID-19.

V usage is TRBV6-4 and J usage is TRBJ2-3; D call uncertain. The V gene's germline CDR1 is MRHNA and CDR2 SNTAGT. Trimming stripped 0 bases from V and 0 bases from J, with 10 bases between. The CDR3 covers 16 residues. In DNA, the CDR3 is TGTGCCAGCAGTGACTCACCGGGTTGGAGCACAGATACGCAGTATTTT. It specifies CASSDSPGWSTDTQYF.

This chain uses TRBV5-1 with TRBJ1-4, with D perhaps TRBD1 (5 bases). Germline assignment: CDR1 SGHRS and CDR2 YFSETQ. This CDR3 is built from 13 residues. Trimming removed 4 bases at V and 12 bases at J, with 16 bases between. CDR3 sequence: CASSPSYAGELFF. The CDR3 nucleotides are TGCGCCAGCAGCCCAAGCTACGCGGGGGAACTGTTTTTT. The whole variable domain, filled in from reference TRBV5-1 and TRBJ1-4, reads KAGVTQTPRYLIKTRGQQVTLSCSPISGHRSVSWYQQTPGQGLQFLFEYFSETQRNKGNFPGRFSGRQFSNSRSEMNVSTLELGDSALYLCASSPSYAGELFFGSGTQLSVL.

The V and J genes are TRBV5-6 and TRBJ1-1; tentative D call: TRBD1 (6 bases). Trimming pared 4 bases from V and 4 bases from J, leaving 14 bases between. Germline V gives CDR1 SGHDT, CDR2 YYEEEE. The CDR3 runs 14 residues. The chain's CDR3 is CASSPGGGGTEAFF. Here the CDR3 DNA reads TGTGCCAGCAGCCCCGGGGGGGGCGGCACTGAAGCTTTCTTT.

J is TRBJ2-2 and V is TRBV14; TRBD1 agrees at 8 bases. Germline V gene lookup returns CDR1 SGHDN and CDR2 FVKESK. The CDR3 is made up of 15 amino acids. V dropped 4 bases and J dropped 5; count of bases not matched to a gene: 6. This CDR3 is CASSLMGQATGELFF. For the CDR3, the DNA is TGTGCCAGCAGCCTGATGGGACAGGCAACCGGGGAGCTGTTTTTT.

This clone was seen a handful of times. This chain connects TRBV19 to TRBJ1-5; D gene unclear. Germline V CDR1 and CDR2: LNHDA, SQIVND (reference sequence). CDR3 length equals 14 residues. Trimming removed 8 bases at V and 1 base at J, with 12 bases between. The CDR3 sequence is CASARGGSNQPQHF. CDR3 DNA: TGTGCCAGTGCCCGGGGAGGGAGCAATCAGCCCCAGCATTTT.